A selection of T cell receptor beta chains follows, all from one sample in a study of molecular identifiers for immune sequencing clone quantification. Using its own MiXCR run on the PCR reads, TCRdb lists one record per CDR3 protein. The data contain about 640,000 distinct CDR3 sequences, roughly 21% of them singletons. The sequenced material came from naive CD8+ T cells from blood, with Jurkat cell RNA spiked in. These receptors came from a human donor in good health. Some libraries in this study had Jurkat cell RNA spiked in. The CDR3 runs from the conserved cysteine through the conserved F or W. D genes are given only for firm matches. Rows give clone size only sometimes, using once, few, many, or a class for an expanded clone.

d_gene	v_gene	j_gene	abundance	CDR3aa	CDR3nt
TRBD2	TRBV11-2	TRBJ2-7	few	CASSSERGPDPYEQYF	TGTGCCAGCAGCTCAGAGCGGGGTCCAGATCCCTACGAGCAGTACTTC
.	TRBV19	TRBJ1-1	many	CASSIASTEAFF	TGTGCCAGTAGTATAGCCTCCACTGAAGCTTTCTTT
.	TRBV20-1	TRBJ2-1	.	CSARISGEPYDEQFF	TGCAGTGCTAGAATCTCGGGTGAGCCCTACGATGAGCAGTTCTTC
.	TRBV20-1	TRBJ2-7	.	CSARKDRLLEQYF	TGCAGTGCTAGGAAGGACAGACTGCTCGAGCAGTACTTC
TRBD2	TRBV20-1	TRBJ2-7	many	CSARATSVHYEQYF	TGCAGTGCTAGAGCTACTAGCGTTCACTACGAGCAGTACTTC
TRBD2	TRBV27	TRBJ2-7	.	CASGLAGEYEQHF	TGTGCCAGCGGACTAGCGGGAGAGTACGAGCAGCACTTC
.	TRBV2	TRBJ2-7	few	CASRFGAGILYEQYF	TGTGCCAGTCGGTTCGGGGCAGGGATCCTCTACGAGCAGTACTTC
.	TRBV27	TRBJ2-3	many	CASRPIGARDLDTQYF	TGTGCCAGCAGGCCCATCGGAGCGCGGGATCTTGATACGCAGTATTTT
TRBD1	TRBV28	TRBJ1-1	few	CASSLLDRGGTEAFF	TGTGCCAGCAGTTTGCTAGACAGGGGGGGAACTGAAGCTTTCTTT
.	TRBV24-1	TRBJ2-2	many	CATSDFLEGTGELFF	TGTGCCACCAGTGATTTTTTGGAAGGGACCGGGGAGCTGTTTTTT
.	TRBV19	TRBJ1-5	many	CASSPSRGYPYSNQPQHF	TGTGCCAGTAGTCCGTCCCGGGGGTATCCCTATAGCAATCAGCCCCAGCATTTT
TRBD1	TRBV20-1	TRBJ1-1	many	CSAEDRGYTEAFF	TGCAGTGCTGAGGACAGGGGCTATACTGAAGCTTTCTTT
.	TRBV21-1	TRBJ1-5	many	CASSKGICRHNQPQHF	TGTGCCAGCAGCAAGGGGATCTGCCGCCACAATCAGCCCCAGCATTTT
.	TRBV12-3/TRBV12-4	TRBJ1-5	.	CASSPGHYQPRHF	TGTGCCAGCAGCCCGGGACACTATCAGCCCCGGCATTTT
.	TRBV6-6	TRBJ1-3	many	CASSYDLGQLGNTIYF	TGTGCCAGCAGTTACGACCTGGGGCAGCTTGGAAACACCATATATTTT
.	TRBV6-1	TRBJ1-2	many	CASSEESATNYGYTF	TGTGCCAGCAGTGAAGAGTCGGCAACTAACTATGGCTACACCTTC
.	TRBV21-1	TRBJ2-6	.	CASSTPLGGGFSGANVLTF	TGTGCCAGCAGCACTCCCCTAGGGGGAGGTTTCTCTGGGGCCAACGTCCTGACTTTC
.	TRBV28	TRBJ2-3	.	CASSSTDRDYTDTQYF	TGTGCCAGCAGTTCTACCGACAGGGACTACACAGATACGCAGTATTTT
.	TRBV28	TRBJ2-5	many	CASSLGAEYQETQYF	TGTGCCAGCAGTTTAGGTGCAGAGTACCAAGAGACCCAGTACTTC
.	TRBV7-9	TRBJ2-3	many	CASSSDWSTDTQYF	TGTGCCAGCAGCTCGGACTGGAGCACAGATACGCAGTATTTT
TRBD1	TRBV27	TRBJ2-7	.	CASSYRGNGYEQYF	TGTGCCAGCAGCTACAGGGGAAACGGGTACGAGCAGTACTTC
TRBD1	TRBV30	TRBJ1-5	many	CAWSTGTVDNQPQHF	TGTGCCTGGAGTACCGGGACAGTAGACAATCAGCCCCAGCATTTT
.	TRBV30	TRBJ2-7	many	CACDSSYEQYF	TGTGCCTGTGACAGCTCCTACGAGCAGTACTTC
TRBD1	TRBV29-1	TRBJ2-7	many	CSVATGTGLAYEQYF	TGCAGCGTGGCCACCGGGACAGGTCTTGCCTACGAGCAGTACTTC
.	TRBV30	TRBJ2-7	many	CAWSVGEPAEQYF	TGTGCCTGGAGTGTCGGGGAACCGGCCGAGCAGTACTTC
TRBD1	TRBV2	TRBJ2-3	many	CASSEGTGDSTDTQYF	TGTGCCAGCAGTGAGGGGACAGGAGATAGCACAGATACGCAGTATTTT
.	TRBV6-5	TRBJ1-2	.	CASSPTGSVYFNYGYTF	TGTGCCAGCAGCCCGACAGGATCTGTCTACTTTAACTATGGCTACACCTTC
.	TRBV28	TRBJ1-1	many	CASSSTGYTEAFF	TGTGCCAGCAGTTCCACAGGGTACACTGAAGCTTTCTTT
TRBD1	TRBV12-3/TRBV12-4	TRBJ1-1	many	CASSLTDRVNTEAFF	TGTGCCAGCAGTTTAACGGACAGGGTGAACACTGAAGCTTTCTTT
TRBD2	TRBV19	TRBJ2-7	.	CASSPSTGTTYEQYF	TGTGCCAGTAGTCCCTCAACCGGGACTACCTACGAGCAGTACTTC
.	TRBV7-9	TRBJ2-3	few	CASTRGSTDTQYF	TGTGCCAGCACCCGGGGTAGCACAGATACGCAGTATTTT
.	TRBV4-1	TRBJ1-4	many	CASSQDSRRGVWEKLFF	TGCGCCAGCAGCCAAGATTCGCGACGGGGGGTGTGGGAAAAACTGTTTTTT
.	TRBV7-2	TRBJ2-7	many	CASSFRTTPYEQYF	TGTGCCAGCAGCTTTAGGACGACGCCCTACGAGCAGTACTTC
.	TRBV20-1	TRBJ2-3	many	CSARDPVSTDTQYF	TGCAGTGCTAGAGATCCAGTTAGCACAGATACGCAGTATTTT
.	TRBV7-2	TRBJ1-1	many	CASSPQAGSFADTEAFF	TGTGCCAGCAGCCCACAAGCAGGGAGTTTTGCGGATACTGAAGCTTTCTTT
TRBD1	TRBV6-5	TRBJ2-2	.	CASSYSAGTGNTGELFF	TGTGCCAGCAGTTACTCAGCCGGGACAGGGAACACCGGGGAGCTGTTTTTT
TRBD1	TRBV4-1	TRBJ1-2	many	CASSRETGAHYGYTF	TGCGCCAGCAGCCGCGAGACAGGGGCTCACTATGGCTACACCTTC
.	TRBV11-3	TRBJ2-5	.	CASSLRPEQETQYF	TGTGCCAGCAGCCTACGGCCGGAACAAGAGACCCAGTACTTC
.	TRBV9	TRBJ2-7	many	CASSPMGASYEQYF	TGTGCCAGCAGCCCGATGGGTGCCTCCTACGAGCAGTACTTC
.	TRBV12-3/TRBV12-4	TRBJ2-5	many	CASSFGETQYF	TGTGCCAGCAGTTTCGGGGAGACCCAGTACTTC
.	TRBV28	TRBJ1-5	many	CASTGNRDSNQPQHF	TGTGCCAGCACCGGGAACAGGGATAGCAATCAGCCCCAGCATTTT
.	TRBV20-1	TRBJ2-7	.	CSATGQNSGEQYF	TGCAGTGCTACCGGACAGAACTCGGGGGAGCAGTACTTC
.	TRBV19	TRBJ1-2	.	CASSIVAGSNYGYTF	TGTGCCAGTAGTATCGTGGCAGGGAGTAACTATGGCTACACCTTC
.	TRBV12-3/TRBV12-4	TRBJ1-4	.	CASRDEGPGEKLFF	TGTGCCAGTCGGGATGAGGGGCCTGGGGAAAAACTGTTTTTT
TRBD1	TRBV11-2	TRBJ2-1	many	CASSRSGGAYNEQFF	TGTGCCAGCAGCCGCTCAGGGGGCGCGTACAATGAGCAGTTCTTC
TRBD2	TRBV19	TRBJ2-7	many	CASSSAGGQIYEQYF	TGTGCCAGTAGTTCTGCGGGGGGCCAAATCTACGAGCAGTACTTC
TRBD1	TRBV23-1	TRBJ2-7	many	CASSQARDRIFYEQYF	TGCGCCAGCAGTCAAGCCCGGGACAGGATTTTCTACGAGCAGTACTTC
TRBD2	TRBV4-3	TRBJ2-7	.	CASSLGSGIAYEQYF	TGCGCCAGCAGCTTGGGGAGCGGGATAGCCTACGAGCAGTACTTC